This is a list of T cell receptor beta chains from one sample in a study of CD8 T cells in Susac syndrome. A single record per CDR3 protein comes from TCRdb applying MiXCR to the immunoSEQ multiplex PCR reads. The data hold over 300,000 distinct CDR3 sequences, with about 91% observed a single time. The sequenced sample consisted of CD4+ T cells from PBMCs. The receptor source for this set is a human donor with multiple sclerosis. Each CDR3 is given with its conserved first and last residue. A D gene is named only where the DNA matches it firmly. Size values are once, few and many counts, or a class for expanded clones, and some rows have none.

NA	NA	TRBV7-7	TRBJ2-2	CASSPLRGANTGELFF	TGTGCTAGCAGCCCCTTGAGGGGGGCGAACACCGGGGAGCTGTTTTTT
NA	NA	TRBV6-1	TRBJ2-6	CASSFRFGSGANVLTF	TGTGCCAGCTCCTTCAGGTTCGGCTCTGGGGCCAACGTCCTGACTTTC
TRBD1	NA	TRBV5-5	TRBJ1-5	CASSLDRGGSNQPQHF	TGTGCCAGCAGCTTGGACAGGGGAGGTAGCAATCAGCCCCAGCATTTT
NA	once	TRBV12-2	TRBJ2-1	CASRFGGSGSYNEQFF	TGTGCAAGTCGATTCGGAGGTAGCGGGAGCTACAATGAGCAGTTCTTC
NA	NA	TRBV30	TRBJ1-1	CAWSVGRGYTEAFF	TGTGCCTGGAGTGTGGGGCGGGGGTACACTGAAGCTTTCTTT
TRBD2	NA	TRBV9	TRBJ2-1	CASGRLAGGADEQFF	TGTGCCAGCGGGAGACTAGCGGGAGGCGCGGATGAGCAGTTCTTC
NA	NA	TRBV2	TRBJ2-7	CASRTGTDNYEQYF	TGTGCCAGCAGAACCGGGACGGACAATTACGAGCAGTACTTC
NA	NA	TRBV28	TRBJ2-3	CASSLGRPHSTDTQYF	TGTGCCAGCAGTTTGGGGCGACCGCATAGCACAGATACGCAGTATTTT
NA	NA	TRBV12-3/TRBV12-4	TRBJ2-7	CASSFPSRDEQYF	TGTGCCAGCAGTTTCCCCTCTAGGGACGAGCAGTACTTC
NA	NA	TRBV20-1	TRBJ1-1	CSALIMNTEAFF	TGCAGTGCCCTTATAATGAACACTGAAGCTTTCTTT
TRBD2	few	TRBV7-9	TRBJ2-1	CASSSGLAGDNEQFF	TGTGCCAGCAGCTCGGGACTAGCGGGAGACAATGAGCAGTTCTTC
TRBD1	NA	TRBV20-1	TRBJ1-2	CSARAGTGRYGYTF	TGCAGTGCTAGAGCCGGGACAGGGCGGTATGGCTACACCTTC
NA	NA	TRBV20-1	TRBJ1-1	CSPSTGRANKAFF	TGCAGCCCGTCTACAGGGAGGGCGAACAAAGCTTTCTTT
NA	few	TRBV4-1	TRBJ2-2	CASSLRHLNTGELFF	TGCGCCAGCAGCCTGAGACACCTGAACACCGGGGAGCTGTTTTTT
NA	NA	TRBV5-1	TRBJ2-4	CASSLIPRDIQYF	TGCGCCAGCAGCTTGATACCCCGGGACATTCAGTACTTC
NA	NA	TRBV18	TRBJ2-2	CASPRSSADTGELFF	TGTGCCAGCCCACGTTCTAGCGCCGACACCGGGGAGCTGTTTTTT
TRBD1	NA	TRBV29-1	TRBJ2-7	CSVATGNYEQYF	TGCAGCGTCGCGACAGGGAACTACGAGCAGTACTTC
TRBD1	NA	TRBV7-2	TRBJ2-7	CASSLDRGSVYEQYF	TGTGCCAGCAGCTTGGACAGGGGAAGCGTCTACGAGCAGTACTTC
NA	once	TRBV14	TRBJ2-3	CASSQDIGGFGDTQYF	TGTGCCAGCAGCCAAGATATAGGAGGTTTTGGAGATACGCAGTATTTT
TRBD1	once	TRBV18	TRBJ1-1	CASSPEGTGGFGAFF	TGTGCCAGCTCACCAGAAGGGACAGGGGGTTTTGGGGCTTTCTTT
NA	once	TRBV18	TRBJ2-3	CASSPAVGTDTQYF	TGTGCCAGCTCACCAGCAGTAGGAACAGATACGCAGTATTTT
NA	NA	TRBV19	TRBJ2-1	CASSLGGVAWLNEQFF	TGTGCCAGTAGTCTAGGGGGGGTAGCGTGGCTCAATGAGCAGTTCTTC
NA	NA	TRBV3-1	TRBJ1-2	CASSRLPGGYTF	TGTGCCAGCAGCCGGCTTCCTGGGGGCTACACCTTC
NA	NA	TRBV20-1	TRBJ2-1	CSAIVVPDHEQFF	TGCAGTGCTATCGTAGTCCCTGACCATGAGCAGTTCTTC
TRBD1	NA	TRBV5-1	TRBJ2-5	CASSYTGEETQYF	TGCGCCAGCAGCTATACAGGGGAAGAGACCCAGTACTTC
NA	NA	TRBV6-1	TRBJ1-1	CASTGRGADTEAFF	TGTGCCAGCACCGGAAGGGGAGCGGACACTGAAGCTTTCTTT
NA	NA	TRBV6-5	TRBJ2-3	CASRYGRDTQYF	TGTGCCAGCAGATATGGGCGCGATACGCAGTATTTT
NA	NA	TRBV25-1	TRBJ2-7	CASGQKEWEQYF	TGTGCCAGCGGCCAAAAGGAGTGGGAGCAGTACTTC
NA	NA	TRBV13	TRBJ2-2	CASGGLNTGELFF	TGTGCCAGCGGCGGACTGAACACCGGGGAGCTGTTTTTT
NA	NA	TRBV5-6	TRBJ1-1	CASSLSRFGFEAFF	TGTGCCAGCAGCTTGAGTCGGTTTGGCTTTGAAGCTTTCTTT
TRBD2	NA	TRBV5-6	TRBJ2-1	CASSFNGGNYNEQFF	TGTGCCAGCAGCTTCAACGGGGGGAACTACAATGAGCAGTTCTTC
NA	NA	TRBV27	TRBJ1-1	CASSNGGGIGTEAFF	TGTGCCAGCAGTAACGGTGGGGGTATAGGCACTGAAGCTTTCTTT
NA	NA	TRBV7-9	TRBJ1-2	CASSGGGRVYGYTF	TGTGCCAGCAGCGGAGGGGGGCGGGTCTATGGCTACACCTTC
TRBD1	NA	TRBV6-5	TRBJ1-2	CASSYATGTGANYGYTF	TGTGCCAGCAGTTACGCGACAGGGACCGGAGCTAACTATGGCTACACCTTC
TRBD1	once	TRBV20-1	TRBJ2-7	CSARPGQGGDEQYF	TGCAGTGCTAGACCCGGACAGGGTGGTGACGAGCAGTACTTC
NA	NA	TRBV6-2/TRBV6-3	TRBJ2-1	CASSFLSSYNEQFF	TGTGCCAGCAGTTTCCTAAGCTCCTACAATGAGCAGTTCTTC
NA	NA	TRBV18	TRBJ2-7	CASSPARVGSDEQYF	TGTGCCAGCTCACCAGCCCGGGTGGGGTCGGACGAGCAGTACTTC
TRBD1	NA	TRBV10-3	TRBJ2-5	CAISPGQGGIYGETQYF	TGTGCCATCAGTCCGGGACAGGGGGGCATTTACGGAGAGACCCAGTACTTC
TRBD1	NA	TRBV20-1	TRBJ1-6	CSAAVTGGENSPLHF	TGCAGTGCCGCTGTGACAGGGGGCGAAAATTCACCCCTCCACTTT
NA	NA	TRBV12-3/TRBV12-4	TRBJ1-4	CASSAYRQAANEKLFF	TGTGCCAGCAGTGCCTATCGACAGGCTGCTAATGAAAAACTGTTTTTT
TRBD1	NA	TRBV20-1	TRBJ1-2	CSADRGHGYTF	TGCAGTGCTGACAGGGGCCACGGCTACACCTTC
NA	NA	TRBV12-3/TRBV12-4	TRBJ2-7	CASSLVVDAHEQYF	TGTGCCAGCAGTTTAGTGGTGGACGCACACGAGCAGTACTTC
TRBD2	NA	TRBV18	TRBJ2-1	CASSPPGLAGNEQFF	TGTGCCAGCTCACCTCCGGGACTAGCTGGCAATGAGCAGTTCTTC
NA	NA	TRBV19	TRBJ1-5	CASRPTGLTQPQHF	TGTGCCAGTAGACCCACAGGGCTGACTCAGCCCCAGCATTTT
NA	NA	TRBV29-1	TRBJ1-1	CSVGSGDTEAFF	TGCAGCGTTGGCTCAGGGGACACTGAAGCTTTCTTT
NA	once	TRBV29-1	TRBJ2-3	CSVERGGRDTQYF	TGCAGCGTTGAAAGGGGGGGAAGAGATACGCAGTATTTT
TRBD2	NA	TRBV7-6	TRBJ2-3	CASSLALGTGGDTQYF	TGTGCCAGCAGCTTAGCGCTCGGGACCGGGGGGGATACGCAGTATTTT
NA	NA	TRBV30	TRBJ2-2	CAWTAGLGELFF	TGTGCCTGGACGGCGGGGCTCGGGGAGCTGTTTTTT
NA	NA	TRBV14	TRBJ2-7	CASSRLLSGSYEQYF	TGTGCCAGCAGCCGCCTCCTTAGCGGCTCCTACGAGCAGTACTTC
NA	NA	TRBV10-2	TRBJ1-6	CASTEVGGQPPLHF	TGCGCCAGCACTGAGGTAGGGGGGCAGCCGCCCCTCCACTTT
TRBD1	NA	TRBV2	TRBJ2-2	CASSPDRGPNTGELFF	TGTGCCAGCAGTCCCGACAGGGGGCCTAACACCGGGGAGCTGTTTTTT